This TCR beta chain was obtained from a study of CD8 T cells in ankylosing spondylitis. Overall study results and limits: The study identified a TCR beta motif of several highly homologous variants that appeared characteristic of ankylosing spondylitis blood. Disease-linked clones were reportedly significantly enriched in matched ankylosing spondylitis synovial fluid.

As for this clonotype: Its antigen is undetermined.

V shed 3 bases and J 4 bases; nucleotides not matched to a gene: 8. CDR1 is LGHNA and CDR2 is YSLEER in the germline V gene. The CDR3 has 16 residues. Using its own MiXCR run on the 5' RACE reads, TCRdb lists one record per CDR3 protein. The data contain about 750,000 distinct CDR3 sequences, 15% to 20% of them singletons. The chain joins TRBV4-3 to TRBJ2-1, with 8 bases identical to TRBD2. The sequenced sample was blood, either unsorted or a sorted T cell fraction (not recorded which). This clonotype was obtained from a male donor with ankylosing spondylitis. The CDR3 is CASSQAGGAIYNEQFF. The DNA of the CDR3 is TGCGCCAGCAGCCAGGCCGGGGGGGCGATTTACAATGAGCAGTTCTTC.